Presented here are 22 T cell receptor beta chains from one specimen sequenced in a study of blood T cells in healthy people across ages. Next came a second PCR, run for roughly 6 to 11 cycles, which used a sample-barcoded 5' primer along with a J-beta primer mix. TCRdb used MiXCR to reprocess the 5' RACE reads, holding one entry per CDR3 protein. The sample carries about a million distinct CDR3 sequences, roughly 48% recorded once. The sample comprised blood. Every receptor here comes from a man aged 30-40 years in good health.

V and J are TRBV12-3 or TRBV12-4 and TRBJ1-1; 7 nucleotides agree with TRBD1. The CDR3 length is 18 residues. Germline trimming cut 6 bases from V and 3 bases from J; bases unmatched to any gene: 19. CDR3 protein: CASRKRTGPAGVDTEAFF. CDR3 sequence (DNA): TGTGCCAGCAGAAAACGGACAGGTCCGGCGGGTGTCGACACTGAAGCTTTCTTT.

This chain uses TRBV7-2 with TRBJ1-1; no clear D. Germline V gene sequence: CDR1 SGHTA, CDR2 FQGNSA. The length of the CDR3 is 15 residues. Deletions cut 1 base from V and 0 bases from J, with 9 bases between. The CDR3 DNA reads as TGTGCCAGCAGCTTAGACCGTGCGATGAACACTGAAGCTTTCTTT. Its translation: CASSLDRAMNTEAFF.

The V call is TRBV7-2, the J call TRBJ1-6; TRBD1 aligns across 10 bases. Trimming cost V 4 bases and J 5 bases; bases outside gene matches: 5. This CDR3 is 16 amino acids long. Germline V lookup: CDR1 SGHTA, CDR2 FQGNSA. The DNA of the CDR3 is TGTGCCAGCAGCTCGCCGGGACAGGGGAATAATTCACCCCTCCACTTT. Amino acid sequence: CASSSPGQGNNSPLHF. The variable domain in full, with the rest retrieved from reference TRBV7-2 and TRBJ1-6, is GAGVSQSPSNKVTEKGKDVELRCDPISGHTALYWYRQSLGQGLEFLIYFQGNSAPDKSGLPSDRFSAERTGGSVSTLTIQRTQQEDSAVYLCASSSPGQGNNSPLHFGNGTRLTVT.

This clonotype was counted many times. The chain combines TRBV27 with TRBJ2-7; no reliable D call. Germline loops: CDR1 MNHEY, CDR2 SMNVEV (reference sequence). This CDR3 is built from 13 residues. The V end lost 5 bases, the J end lost 2 bases, and 10 bases lay between the germline ends. CDR3 nucleotide sequence: TGTGCCAGCAGTCCCCTGGCCGCCTACGAGCAGTACTTC. Its translation: CASSPLAAYEQYF.

This clonotype has only one observation. The rearrangement joins TRBV15 to TRBJ1-5; D gene uncertain. V lost 5 bases and J 1 base, leaving 12 bases between the germline ends. CDR1 is LNHNV, CDR2 YYDKDF, per germline (reference sequence). CDR3 length: 15 amino acids. CDR3 sequence: CATSPRAVSNQPQHF. The DNA of the CDR3 is TGTGCCACCAGCCCGCGGGCAGTAAGCAATCAGCCCCAGCATTTT.

This clonotype was observed a few times. The rearrangement links TRBV4-1 to TRBJ1-1, with D unresolved. This CDR3 comprises 17 residues. Germline CDR1 MGHRA, CDR2 YSYEKL. V shed 4 bases and J shed 0 bases, with 18 bases lying between them. CDR3 bases: TGCGCCAGCAGCCTTTCAATGTCCGAGACGATGAACACTGAAGCTTTCTTT. This gives the protein CASSLSMSETMNTEAFF.

This clonotype was seen a handful of times. This chain joins TRBV7-2 and TRBJ2-4, with D perhaps TRBD2 (5 bases). Trimming removed 5 bases from V and 8 bases from J, with 10 bases in between. CDR1 and CDR2 (germline): SGHTA, FQGNSA. This CDR3 has 12 residues. The CDR3 region is CASSVDSYIQYF. The DNA of the CDR3 is TGTGCCAGCAGCGTGGACTCCTACATTCAGTACTTC.

The table lists this clonotype with a few counts. The chain links TRBV28 to TRBJ1-2, with D hard to call. CDR3 length: 14 residues. V was trimmed by 5 bases and J by 8 bases, leaving 18 bases between them. The germline V gene encodes CDR1 MDHEN and CDR2 SYDVKM. CDR3 nucleotide sequence: TGTGCCAGCAGTGACGGAGGACTCCCGCGGGGCTACACCTTC. Its protein is CASSDGGLPRGYTF.

The rearrangement links TRBV7-8 to TRBJ2-7; TRBD1 aligns across 11 bases. V was pared by 3 bases and J by 0 bases, with 7 bases of the junction left unmatched. CDR3 size: 17 residues. Germline-derived CDR1 and CDR2 are SGHVS and FQNEAQ. This CDR3 reads CASSFGTGGPSSYEQYF. CDR3 nucleotide sequence: TGTGCCAGCAGCTTCGGGACAGGGGGTCCCAGCTCCTACGAGCAGTACTTC.

This clonotype was counted between two and nine times. CDR3 nucleotide sequence: TGTGCCAGCAGCCCCTACGGCCCAGTTGAGGGAGATACGCAGTATTTT. Translating gives CASSPYGPVEGDTQYF. The chain recombines TRBV7-9 with TRBJ2-3, with TRBD2 as a possible D gene (5 bases). The CDR3 consists of 16 residues. V was cut by 5 bases and J by 5 bases, with 20 bases left in between. Germline assignment: CDR1 SEHNR and CDR2 FQNEAQ (reference sequence).

V usage is TRBV20-1 and J usage is TRBJ2-3; no firm D call. The CDR3 totals 11 residues. Germline lookup yields CDR1 DFQATT and CDR2 SNEGSKA (reference sequence). Trimming cost V 1 base and J 5 bases, with 4 bases left between them. This chain's CDR3 is CSARALDTQYF. The CDR3, as DNA: TGCAGTGCTAGAGCCTTAGATACGCAGTATTTT.

J is TRBJ1-2 and V is TRBV20-1, with TRBD1 matching 7 bases. V gave up 0 bases and J gave up 4 bases; unmatched junction bases: 5. CDR3 length equals 14 residues. Germline V CDR1 and CDR2: DFQATT, SNEGSKA (reference sequence). CDR3 nucleotide sequence: TGCAGTGCTAGAGATCAAGGGGGCCCCTATGGCTACACCTTC. It specifies CSARDQGGPYGYTF.

The chain employs TRBV10-3 and TRBJ2-1; D is perhaps TRBD2 (6 bases). V lost 7 bases and J 6 bases, leaving 16 bases between the germline ends. Germline V gene sequence: CDR1 ENHRY, CDR2 SYGVKD. The CDR3 sequence is 14 residues long. The CDR3 here is CAITASDGRNEQFF. CDR3 DNA sequence: TGTGCCATCACCGCTAGCGACGGTCGCAATGAGCAGTTCTTC.

The chain is built from TRBV20-1 and TRBJ2-7; TRBD1 matches at 8 bases. This CDR3 has 14 residues. The germline CDR1 and CDR2 sequences are DFQATT and SNEGSKA (reference sequence). V shed 1 base, J shed 5 bases, and the junction held 7 bases outside the gene matches. CDR3 amino acids: CSARVQGAWNEQYF. Here the CDR3 DNA reads TGCAGTGCTAGAGTTCAGGGGGCTTGGAACGAGCAGTACTTC.

The chain has TRBV7-3 and TRBJ1-2; 12 bases fit TRBD1. This CDR3 comprises 17 residues. Trimming took 5 bases from V and 2 from J; bases not matched to a gene: 9. Germline assignment: CDR1 SGHTA and CDR2 FQGTGA. The CDR3 spells CASSNRDRGPSNYGYTF. In DNA, the CDR3 is TGTGCCAGCAGCAACCGGGACAGGGGGCCGTCCAACTATGGCTACACCTTC.

This chain uses TRBV28 with TRBJ2-1; no clear D gene. Per germline, CDR1 MDHEN and CDR2 SYDVKM. Trimming removed 2 bases from V and 3 bases from J, with 8 bases in between. The CDR3 sequence is 14 residues long. CDR3 nucleotides: TGTGCCAGCAGTTTAAGGTCCGACTACAATGAGCAGTTCTTC. Translation gives CASSLRSDYNEQFF.

This clonotype was found a few times. This rearrangement joins TRBV6-1 to TRBJ2-5; 9 nucleotides agree with TRBD2. The CDR3 is 17 residues long. V was clipped by 4 bases and J by 5 bases; unmatched bases: 14. Per germline, CDR1 MNHNS and CDR2 SASEGT. CDR3 in DNA: TGTGCCAGCAGTGGGAGAGCGGGGGGAATAGTGCGGGAGACCCAGTACTTC. It yields the protein CASSGRAGGIVRETQYF.

This clonotype was detected only a few times. The CDR3 DNA follows: TGTGCCAGCAGCCCCCAGGCACTTACCTACGAGCAGTACTTC. Encoded protein: CASSPQALTYEQYF. The chain couples TRBV7-9 to TRBJ2-7; D gene uncertain. V was cut by 5 bases and J by 2 bases, with 13 bases left in between. The CDR3 runs 14 residues. Germline V gives CDR1 SEHNR, CDR2 FQNEAQ (reference sequence).

The V call is TRBV2, the J call TRBJ2-2; D is unresolved. This CDR3 has 14 residues. Trimming pared 4 bases from V and 6 bases from J, leaving 12 bases between. Germline V gene lookup returns CDR1 SNHLY and CDR2 FYNNEI. The CDR3 nucleotides are TGTGCCAGCAGTGGGCAAAGGGCGCCCGGGGAGCTGTTTTTT. This codes for CASSGQRAPGELFF. The full variable domain, with the rest looked up from reference TRBV2 and TRBJ2-2, is EPEVTQTPSHQVTQMGQEVILRCVPISNHLYFYWYRQILGQKVEFLVSFYNNEISEKSEIFDDQFSVERPDGSNFTLKIRSTKLEDSAMYFCASSGQRAPGELFFGEGSRLTVL.

The CDR3 sequence: CASSPYDYEQYF. As DNA, the CDR3 is TGTGCCAGCAGTCCATACGACTACGAGCAGTACTTC. V gene TRBV27 combines with J gene TRBJ2-7; D not resolved. V was pared by 5 bases and J by 3 bases, with 8 bases between. There are 12 residues in the CDR3. CDR1 is MNHEY and CDR2 is SMNVEV in the germline V gene (reference sequence).

This clonotype was picked up many times. The junction does not match germline at one end; this may be a read error. The rearrangement joins TRBV4-2 to TRBJ2-7; D gene uncertain. The germline V gene has CDR1 LGHNA and CDR2 YNFKEQ. The CDR3 is 11 residues long. CDR3 loop: CASSQDREQYF. The CDR3 DNA sequence: TGCGCCAGCAGCCAAGATCGGGAGCAGTACTTC.

The chain carries TRBV12-3 or TRBV12-4 and TRBJ1-1; TRBD1 is a possible D gene (6 bases). The V end lost 7 bases, the J end lost 4 bases, and 7 bases lay between the germline ends. This CDR3 region has 11 residues. CDR3 sequence (DNA): TGTGCCAGCAAGGGGGTCACTGAAGCTTTCTTT. Its translation is CASKGVTEAFF.